The clone carrying this T cell receptor (beta chain) was observed a handful of times. V was shortened by 6 bases and J by 0 bases, with 11 bases between the two germline ends. Germline CDR1 is MDHEN and CDR2 is SYDVKM. The CDR3 contains 15 residues. The immunoSEQ assay was v3.0, run at survey level. Sequenced by immunoSEQ multiplex PCR; TCRdb stores in-frame clones only, minus some. Among 20,000 to 25,000 clones listed, 80% to 90% were seen once. This sample stems from a study of long-term antiretroviral therapy in people with HIV. Here the sequenced sample was unsorted PBMCs, taken 2.5 to 2.7 years after starting antiretroviral therapy. This receptor was obtained from a woman in her forties or fifties with HIV. This chain links TRBV28 with TRBJ2-2; no clear D gene. CDR3: CASRGVTANTGELFF. For the CDR3, the DNA is TGTGCCAGCAGAGGAGTGACCGCGAACACCGGGGAGCTGTTTTTT.